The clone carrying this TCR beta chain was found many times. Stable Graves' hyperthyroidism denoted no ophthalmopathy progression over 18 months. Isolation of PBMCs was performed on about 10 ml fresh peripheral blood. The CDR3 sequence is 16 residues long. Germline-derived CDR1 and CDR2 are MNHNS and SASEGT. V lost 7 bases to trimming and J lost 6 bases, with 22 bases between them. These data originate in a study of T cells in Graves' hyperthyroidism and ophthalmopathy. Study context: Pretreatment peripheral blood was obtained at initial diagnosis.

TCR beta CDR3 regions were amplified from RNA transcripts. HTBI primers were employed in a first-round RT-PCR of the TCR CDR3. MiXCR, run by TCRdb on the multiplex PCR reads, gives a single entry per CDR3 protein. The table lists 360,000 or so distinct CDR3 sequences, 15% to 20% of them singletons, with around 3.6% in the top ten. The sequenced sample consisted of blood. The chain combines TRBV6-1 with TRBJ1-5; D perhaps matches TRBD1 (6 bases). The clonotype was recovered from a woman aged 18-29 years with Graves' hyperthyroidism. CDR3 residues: CASKRTGASTRQPQHF. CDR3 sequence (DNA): TGTGCCAGCAAACGGACGGGGGCTTCCACTCGTCAGCCCCAGCATTTT.